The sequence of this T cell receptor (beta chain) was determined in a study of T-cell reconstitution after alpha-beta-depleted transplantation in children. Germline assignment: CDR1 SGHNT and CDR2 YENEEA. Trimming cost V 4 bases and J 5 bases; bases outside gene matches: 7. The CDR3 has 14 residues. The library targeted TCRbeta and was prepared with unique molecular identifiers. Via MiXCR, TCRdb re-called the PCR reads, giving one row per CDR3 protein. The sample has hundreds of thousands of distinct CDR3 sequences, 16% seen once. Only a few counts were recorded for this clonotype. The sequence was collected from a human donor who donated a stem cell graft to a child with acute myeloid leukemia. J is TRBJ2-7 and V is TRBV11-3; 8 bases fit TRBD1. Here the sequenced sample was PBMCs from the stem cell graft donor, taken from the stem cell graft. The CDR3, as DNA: TGTGCCAGCAGCTCCCGGACAGGGTTCGACGAGCAGTACTTC. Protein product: CASSSRTGFDEQYF.